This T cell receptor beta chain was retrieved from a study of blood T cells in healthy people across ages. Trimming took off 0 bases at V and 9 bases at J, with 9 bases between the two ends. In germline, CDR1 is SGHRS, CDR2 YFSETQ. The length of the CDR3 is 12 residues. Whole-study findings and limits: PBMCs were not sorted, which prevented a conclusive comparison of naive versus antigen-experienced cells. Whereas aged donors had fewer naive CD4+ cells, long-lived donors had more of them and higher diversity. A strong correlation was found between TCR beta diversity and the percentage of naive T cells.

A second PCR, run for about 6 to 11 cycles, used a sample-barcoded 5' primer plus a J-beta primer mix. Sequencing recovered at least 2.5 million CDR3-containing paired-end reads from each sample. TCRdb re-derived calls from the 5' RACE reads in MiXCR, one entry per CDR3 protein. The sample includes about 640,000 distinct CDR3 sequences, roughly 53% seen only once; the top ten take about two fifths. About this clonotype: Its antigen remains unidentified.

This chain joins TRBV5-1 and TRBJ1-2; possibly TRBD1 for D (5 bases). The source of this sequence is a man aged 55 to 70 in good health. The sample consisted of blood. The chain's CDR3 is CASSLATDRYTF. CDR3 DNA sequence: TGCGCCAGCAGCTTGGCGACAGATCGCTACACCTTC.